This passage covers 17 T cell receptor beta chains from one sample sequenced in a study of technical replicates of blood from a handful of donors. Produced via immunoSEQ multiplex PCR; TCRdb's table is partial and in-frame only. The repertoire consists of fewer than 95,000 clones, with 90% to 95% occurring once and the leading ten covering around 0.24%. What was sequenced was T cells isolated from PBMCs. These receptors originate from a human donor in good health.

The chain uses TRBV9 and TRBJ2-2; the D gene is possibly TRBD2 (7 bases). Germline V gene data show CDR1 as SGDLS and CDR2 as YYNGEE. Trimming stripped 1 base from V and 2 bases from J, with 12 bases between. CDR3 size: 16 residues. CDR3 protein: CASSVKGGTNTGELFF. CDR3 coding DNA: TGTGCCAGCAGCGTAAAGGGGGGGACCAACACCGGGGAGCTGTTTTTT.

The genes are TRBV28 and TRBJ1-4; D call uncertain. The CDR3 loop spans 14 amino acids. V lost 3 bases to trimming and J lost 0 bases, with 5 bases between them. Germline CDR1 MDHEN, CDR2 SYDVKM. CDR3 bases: TGTGCCAGCAGTTTGTTAACAACTAATGAAAAACTGTTTTTT. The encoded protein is CASSLLTTNEKLFF.

For the CDR3, the DNA is TGTGCCAGCAGGTACAGGGTATCCACCGGGGAGCTGTTTTTT. Protein sequence: CASRYRVSTGELFF. The genes are TRBV7-6 and TRBJ2-2; possibly TRBD1 for D (6 bases). Germline loops: CDR1 SGHVS, CDR2 FNYEAQ. The CDR3 length is 14 residues. Trimming stripped 6 bases from V and 4 bases from J, with 12 bases between.

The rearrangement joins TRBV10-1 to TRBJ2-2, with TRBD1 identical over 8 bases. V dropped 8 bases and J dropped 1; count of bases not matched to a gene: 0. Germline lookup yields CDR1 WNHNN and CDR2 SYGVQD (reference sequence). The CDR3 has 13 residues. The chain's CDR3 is CASGQGNTGELFF. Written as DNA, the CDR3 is TGCGCCAGCGGACAGGGGAACACCGGGGAGCTGTTTTTT.

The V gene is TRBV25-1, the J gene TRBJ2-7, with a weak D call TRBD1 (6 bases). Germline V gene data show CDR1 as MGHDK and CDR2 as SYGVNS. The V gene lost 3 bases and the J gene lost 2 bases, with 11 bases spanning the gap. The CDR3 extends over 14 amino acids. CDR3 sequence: CASSEEDSPYEQYF. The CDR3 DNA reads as TGTGCCAGCAGTGAGGAGGACAGCCCCTACGAGCAGTACTTC.

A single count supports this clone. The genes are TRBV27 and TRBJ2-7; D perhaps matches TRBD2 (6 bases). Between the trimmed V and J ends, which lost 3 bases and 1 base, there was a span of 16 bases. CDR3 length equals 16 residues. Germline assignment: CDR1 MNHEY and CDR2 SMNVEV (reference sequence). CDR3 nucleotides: TGTGCCAGCAGTTTGACGGGAGAGAGCCAATCCTACGAGCAGTACTTC. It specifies CASSLTGESQSYEQYF.

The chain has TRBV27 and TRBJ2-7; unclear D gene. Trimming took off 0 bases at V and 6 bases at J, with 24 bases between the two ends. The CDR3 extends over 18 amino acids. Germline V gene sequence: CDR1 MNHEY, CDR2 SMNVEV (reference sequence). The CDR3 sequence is CASSLSGYQDGFLGEQYF. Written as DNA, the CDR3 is TGTGCCAGCAGTTTATCAGGTTATCAAGACGGGTTTTTAGGCGAGCAGTACTTC.

As DNA, the CDR3 is TGCGCCAGCAGCTGGACTAGCGGGGGTAGGAATGAGCAGTTCTTC. Translated: CASSWTSGGRNEQFF. This chain connects TRBV5-1 to TRBJ2-1, with 13 bases fitting TRBD2. The CDR3 runs to 15 residues. V lost 3 bases, J lost 7 bases, and 4 bases stayed unmatched. Germline V CDR1 and CDR2: SGHRS, YFSETQ.

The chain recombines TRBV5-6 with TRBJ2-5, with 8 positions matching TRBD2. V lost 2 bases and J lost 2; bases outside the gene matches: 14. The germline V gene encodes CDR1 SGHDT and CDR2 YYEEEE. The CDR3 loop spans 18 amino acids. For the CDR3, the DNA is TGTGCCAGCAGCTTTCGGCGACTAGCGCCGTACCTACAAGAGACCCAGTACTTC. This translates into CASSFRRLAPYLQETQYF.

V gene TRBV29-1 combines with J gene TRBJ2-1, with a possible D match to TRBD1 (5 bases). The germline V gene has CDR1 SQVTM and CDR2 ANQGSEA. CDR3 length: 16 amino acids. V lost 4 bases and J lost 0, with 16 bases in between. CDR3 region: CSVAKPLGLSYNEQFF. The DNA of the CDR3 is TGCAGCGTTGCCAAACCCTTGGGGCTCTCCTACAATGAGCAGTTCTTC.

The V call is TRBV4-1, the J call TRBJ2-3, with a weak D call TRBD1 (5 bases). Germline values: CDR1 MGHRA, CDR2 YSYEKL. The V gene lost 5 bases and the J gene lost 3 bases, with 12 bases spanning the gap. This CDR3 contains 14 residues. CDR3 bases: TGCGCCAGCAGCTTCAGGGTCTCTACAGATACGCAGTATTTT. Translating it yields CASSFRVSTDTQYF.

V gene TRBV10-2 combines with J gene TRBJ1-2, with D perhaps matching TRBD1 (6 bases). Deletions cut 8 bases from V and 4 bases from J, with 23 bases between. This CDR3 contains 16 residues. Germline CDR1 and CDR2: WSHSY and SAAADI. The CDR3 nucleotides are TGCGCCAGCGGGGGGGCAGGAGAAGGGTTCGTCTATGGCTACACCTTC. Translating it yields CASGGAGEGFVYGYTF.

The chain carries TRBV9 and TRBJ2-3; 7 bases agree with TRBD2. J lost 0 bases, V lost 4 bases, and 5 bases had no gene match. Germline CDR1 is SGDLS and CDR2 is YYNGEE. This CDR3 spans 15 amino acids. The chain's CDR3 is CASSPGGSSTDTQYF. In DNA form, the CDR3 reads TGTGCCAGCAGCCCGGGGGGTTCTAGCACAGATACGCAGTATTTT.

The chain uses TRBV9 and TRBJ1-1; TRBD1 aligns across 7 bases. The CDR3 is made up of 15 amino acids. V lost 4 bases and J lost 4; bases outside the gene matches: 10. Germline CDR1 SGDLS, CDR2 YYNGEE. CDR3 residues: CASSPGGLSVTEAFF. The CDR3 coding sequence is TGTGCCAGCAGCCCAGGGGGGTTGAGTGTCACTGAAGCTTTCTTT. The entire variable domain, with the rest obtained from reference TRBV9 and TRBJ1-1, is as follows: DSGVTQTPKHLITATGQRVTLRCSPRSGDLSVYWYQQSLDQGLQFLIQYYNGEERAKGNILERFSAQQFPDLHSELNLSSLELGDSALYFCASSPGGLSVTEAFFGQGTRLTVV.

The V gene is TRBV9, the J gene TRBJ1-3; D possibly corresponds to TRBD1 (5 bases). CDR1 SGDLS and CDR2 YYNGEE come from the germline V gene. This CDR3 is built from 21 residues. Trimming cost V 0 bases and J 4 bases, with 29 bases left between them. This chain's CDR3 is CASSVEVRGFKERGTGNTIYF. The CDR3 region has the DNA TGTGCCAGCAGCGTAGAGGTACGGGGATTTAAAGAGCGGGGGACGGGAAACACCATATATTTT.

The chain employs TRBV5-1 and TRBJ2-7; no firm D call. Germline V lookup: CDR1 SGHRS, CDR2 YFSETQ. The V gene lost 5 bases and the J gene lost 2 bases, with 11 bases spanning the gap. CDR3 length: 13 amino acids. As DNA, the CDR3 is TGCGCCAGCAGGCCTCAGGTAACCTACGAGCAGTACTTC. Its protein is CASRPQVTYEQYF.

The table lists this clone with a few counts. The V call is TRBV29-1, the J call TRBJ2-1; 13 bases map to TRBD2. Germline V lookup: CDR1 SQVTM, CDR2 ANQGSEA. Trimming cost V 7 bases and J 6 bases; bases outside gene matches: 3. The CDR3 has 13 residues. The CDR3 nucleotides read TGCAGCGCGGGACTAGCGGGGCCCAATGAGCAGTTCTTC. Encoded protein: CSAGLAGPNEQFF.